The 26 T cell receptor beta chains given below trace back to one sample, sequenced in a study of CD8 T cells in ankylosing spondylitis. Study-level results: In ankylosing spondylitis blood, a motif of about eight highly homologous TCR beta variants appeared characteristic.

These receptors' targets are unknown. From the 5' RACE reads, TCRdb called clonotypes with MiXCR, one entry per CDR3 protein. The table includes 750,000 to 850,000 distinct CDR3 sequences, roughly 12% detected once. Sequences were obtained from blood, either unsorted or a sorted T cell fraction (not recorded which). These TCRs come from a male donor with ankylosing spondylitis.

The CDR3 DNA sequence: TGTGCCATCAGTGGGACGGAGGAGGCGACCCAGTACTTC. It is translated as CAISGTEEATQYF. The chain carries TRBV10-3 and TRBJ2-5; a weak D match, TRBD2 (5 bases). The CDR3 covers 13 residues. Germline V gives CDR1 ENHRY, CDR2 SYGVKD. V was trimmed by 4 bases and J by 7 bases, leaving 13 bases between them.

This clonotype turned up a few times. The V gene is TRBV7-2, the J gene TRBJ2-5, with 8 positions matching TRBD1. Losses at the gene ends were 1 base for V and 7 bases for J; bases not matched to a gene: 8. CDR1 and CDR2 (germline): SGHTA, FQGNSA. There are 15 residues in the CDR3. The CDR3 reads CASSLGTGNFGTQYF. In nucleotides, the CDR3 is TGTGCCAGCAGCTTAGGGACAGGGAATTTCGGGACCCAGTACTTC.

This chain uses TRBV5-1 with TRBJ2-5; 8 bases map to TRBD1. This CDR3 is built from 14 residues. Germline V CDR1 and CDR2: SGHRS, YFSETQ. Losses at the gene ends were 4 bases for V and 5 bases for J; bases not matched to a gene: 7. The CDR3 reads CASSGYRGDETQYF. The DNA for the CDR3 is TGCGCCAGCAGCGGCTACAGGGGGGACGAGACCCAGTACTTC. Looking up the rest from reference TRBV5-1 and TRBJ2-5 gives the full variable domain: KAGVTQTPRYLIKTRGQQVTLSCSPISGHRSVSWYQQTPGQGLQFLFEYFSETQRNKGNFPGRFSGRQFSNSRSEMNVSTLELGDSALYLCASSGYRGDETQYFGPGTRLLVL.

Written as DNA, the CDR3 is TGTGCCAGCAGCAACCACGCGAACACTGAAGCTTTCTTT. Its translation is CASSNHANTEAFF. The rearrangement uses TRBV7-2 and TRBJ1-1; the D is unclear. The V end was cut by 5 bases, the J end by 1 base, with 8 bases between. Germline V gene lookup returns CDR1 SGHTA and CDR2 FQGNSA. This CDR3 has 13 residues.

This clonotype was seen a handful of times. This sequence joins TRBV10-2 and TRBJ2-1; no reliable D call. CDR3 size: 15 residues. The V end was cut by 6 bases, the J end by 3 bases, with 15 bases between. Germline CDR1 WSHSY, CDR2 SAAADI. The CDR3 is CASSRRRANYNEQFF. CDR3 DNA sequence: TGCGCCAGCAGCCGGCGGCGCGCCAACTACAATGAGCAGTTCTTC.

This chain links TRBV12-3 or TRBV12-4 with TRBJ1-1; the D gene is possibly TRBD1 (5 bases). The V end lost 3 bases, the J end lost 5 bases, and 13 bases lay between the germline ends. This CDR3 has 14 amino acids. The CDR3 spells CASSFRGVLTEAFF. For the CDR3, the DNA is TGTGCCAGCAGTTTCCGGGGGGTTCTAACTGAAGCTTTCTTT.

This clonotype has a handful of counts. The chain employs TRBV9 and TRBJ2-2, with TRBD2 as a possible D gene (5 bases). The germline CDR1 and CDR2 sequences are SGDLS and YYNGEE. The V end lost 2 bases, the J end lost 4 bases, and 15 bases lay between the germline ends. The CDR3 extends over 16 amino acids. CDR3 bases: TGTGCCAGCAGCGTTTCGGGCACACGGGGCACCGGGGAGCTGTTTTTT. Encoded protein: CASSVSGTRGTGELFF.

This clonotype was counted between two and nine times. The V and J genes are TRBV20-1 and TRBJ2-3; a weak D match, TRBD2 (5 bases). CDR1 and CDR2 (germline): DFQATT, SNEGSKA (reference sequence). Trimming pared 3 bases from V and 1 base from J, leaving 11 bases between. This CDR3 is 14 amino acids long. The CDR3 loop reads CSASGGFRTDTQYF. The CDR3, as DNA: TGCAGTGCTAGCGGAGGTTTTCGCACAGATACGCAGTATTTT.

This chain uses TRBV4-2 with TRBJ2-1; TRBD1 is a possible D gene (7 bases). The CDR3 is 19 residues long. Germline CDR1 and CDR2: LGHNA and YNFKEQ. Trimming took off 5 bases at V and 0 bases at J, with 23 bases between the two ends. The CDR3 nucleotides are TGTGCCAGCAGCGGCGGGACAGCGTTGAAGTTAACCTCCTACAATGAGCAGTTCTTC. Translated, it gives CASSGGTALKLTSYNEQFF.

The chain employs TRBV12-3 or TRBV12-4 and TRBJ2-4; 7 bases agree with TRBD1. J was trimmed by 14 bases and V by 5 bases; bases with no gene match: 12. This CDR3 spans 13 amino acids. In DNA, the CDR3 is TGTGCCAGCAGTAACGACAGGGCGGTTGGAAAGTACTTC. It yields the protein CASSNDRAVGKYF.

Only a few counts were recorded for this clonotype. CDR3 sequence reads: CASSADRGDISYEQYF. Here the CDR3 DNA reads TGTGCCAGCAGTGCAGACAGGGGGGATATCTCCTACGAGCAGTACTTC. The chain joins TRBV12-3 or TRBV12-4 to TRBJ2-7; 9 bases map to TRBD1. V was pared by 5 bases and J by 0 bases, with 8 bases of the junction left unmatched. This CDR3 region has 16 residues.

The chain combines TRBV12-3 or TRBV12-4 with TRBJ1-2; 11 nucleotides line up with TRBD1. The CDR3 is 18 amino acids. V lost 3 bases to trimming and J lost 4 bases; unmatched junction nucleotides: 13. As DNA, the CDR3 is TGTGCCAGCAGTTTTTCTCTTCAGGGACAGGGGGTTTTCTATGGCTACACCTTC. It is translated as CASSFSLQGQGVFYGYTF.

The chain combines TRBV24-1 with TRBJ1-5; no clear D gene. CDR1 and CDR2 (germline): KGHDR, SFDVKD. The V end lost 4 bases, the J end lost 3 bases, and 9 bases lay between the germline ends. There are 14 residues in the CDR3. The CDR3 coding sequence is TGTGCCACCAGTGACCGACAACTCAATCAGCCCCAGCATTTT. It yields the protein CATSDRQLNQPQHF.

This clonotype was detected a few times. This rearrangement joins TRBV20-1 to TRBJ2-1; 16 bases line up with TRBD2. This CDR3 has 16 residues. Germline lookup yields CDR1 DFQATT and CDR2 SNEGSKA (reference sequence). The J segment lost 9 bases and the V segment lost 6 bases, leaving 11 bases of the junction unmatched. This CDR3 is CSALQGLAGGFGEQFF. DNA for the CDR3: TGCAGTGCACTCCAGGGACTAGCGGGAGGGTTCGGTGAGCAGTTCTTC.

This clonotype was found a few times. The rearrangement joins TRBV11-1 to TRBJ2-5; TRBD2 aligns across 7 bases. V lost 5 bases and J lost 3; bases outside the gene matches: 9. The germline CDR1 and CDR2 sequences are SGHAT and FQDESV (reference sequence). This CDR3 has 15 residues. Here the CDR3 DNA reads TGTGCCAGCAGCCGTGGCGGGACTACAGAAGAGACCCAGTACTTC. Translating gives CASSRGGTTEETQYF.

The chain couples TRBV7-2 to TRBJ1-5; D gene uncertain. The germline CDR1 and CDR2 sequences are SGHTA and FQGNSA. The V end lost 0 bases, the J end lost 4 bases, and 10 bases lay between the germline ends. The CDR3 totals 15 residues. CDR3 DNA: TGTGCCAGCAGCTTAGCCATGGCAGAGAATCAGCCCCAGCATTTT. Its protein product is CASSLAMAENQPQHF.

This clonotype was found a few times. The chain links TRBV11-2 to TRBJ2-1; D not resolved. CDR3 length equals 15 residues. Trimming cost V 7 bases and J 5 bases, with 18 bases left between them. Germline V gene lookup returns CDR1 SGHAT and CDR2 FQNNGV. The CDR3 loop is CASNQFSIPHNEQFF. The CDR3, as DNA: TGTGCCAGCAACCAATTTAGCATTCCCCACAATGAGCAGTTCTTC. The full variable domain, rest sourced from reference TRBV11-2 and TRBJ2-1, is EAGVAQSPRYKIIEKRQSVAFWCNPISGHATLYWYQQILGQGPKLLIQFQNNGVVDDSQLPKDRFSAERLKGVDSTLKIQPAKLEDSAVYLCASNQFSIPHNEQFFGPGTRLTVL.

V is TRBV28 and J is TRBJ2-1; 10 bases are shared with TRBD2. Germline values: CDR1 MDHEN, CDR2 SYDVKM. After removal of 2 bases from V and 6 bases from J, the junction contained 10 bases not matched to a gene. The CDR3 extends over 17 amino acids. This CDR3 reads CASSLHRVLAGSNEQFF. The CDR3 DNA reads as TGTGCCAGCAGTTTACATCGGGTACTAGCGGGATCCAATGAGCAGTTCTTC.

This chain joins TRBV20-1 and TRBJ2-7; D is possibly TRBD2 (6 bases). The germline V gene encodes CDR1 DFQATT and CDR2 SNEGSKA (reference sequence). The length of the CDR3 is 13 residues. Trimming took 6 bases from V and 5 from J, leaving 17 bases between them. As DNA, the CDR3 is TGCAGTGCCTTTTGGGGAGGTAGTAACGAGCAGTACTTC. It is translated as CSAFWGGSNEQYF.

The gene calls are TRBV6-5 and TRBJ2-2; D may be TRBD1 (6 bases). In germline, CDR1 is MNHEY, CDR2 SVGAGI. The CDR3 extends over 13 amino acids. Trimming took 6 bases from V and 6 from J, leaving 11 bases between them. DNA for the CDR3: TGTGCCAGCAGCTACGAGGGGGCCGGGGAGCTGTTTTTT. Translating gives CASSYEGAGELFF.

This clonotype was counted a few times. The chain is built from TRBV5-1 and TRBJ1-2; perhaps TRBD1 as D (5 bases). This CDR3 region has 15 residues. Trimming stripped 1 base from V and 4 bases from J, with 14 bases between. Germline V gene sequence: CDR1 SGHRS, CDR2 YFSETQ. CDR3 sequence reads: CASSLSILGGYGYTF. In DNA form, the CDR3 reads TGCGCCAGCAGCTTGAGTATATTGGGGGGCTATGGCTACACCTTC.

This clonotype has a count of ten or more. The J gene is TRBJ2-1, the V gene TRBV6-2 or TRBV6-3; D is perhaps TRBD1 (5 bases). V gave up 6 bases and J gave up 3 bases, with 6 bases separating them. CDR1 and CDR2 from the germline V gene are MNHEY and SVGEGT. This CDR3 is 12 amino acids long. DNA for the CDR3: TGTGCCAGCAGAGACAGCTACAATGAGCAGTTCTTC. It specifies CASRDSYNEQFF.

This chain connects TRBV5-1 to TRBJ2-2; 8 positions agree with TRBD2. V gave up 0 bases and J gave up 5 bases; unmatched junction bases: 3. This CDR3 region has 15 residues. CDR1 and CDR2 (germline): SGHRS, YFSETQ. The CDR3 spells CASSLEVAGTGELFF. The CDR3 nucleotides read TGCGCCAGCAGCTTGGAGGTAGCGGGAACCGGGGAGCTGTTTTTT.

This chain joins TRBV29-1 and TRBJ2-3, with 13 bases identical to TRBD2. The CDR3 sequence is 16 residues long. After removal of 4 bases from V and 5 bases from J, the junction contained 9 bases not matched to a gene. The germline V gene encodes CDR1 SQVTM and CDR2 ANQGSEA. This chain's CDR3 is CSVGRTSGGPGDTQYF. CDR3 nucleotide sequence: TGCAGCGTTGGGAGGACTAGCGGGGGACCGGGAGATACGCAGTATTTT.

Details on this clonotype: Possible read error: a much larger clone is one base away. The genes are TRBV15 and TRBJ1-1, with D unresolved. The CDR3 totals 13 residues. Germline V gene lookup returns CDR1 LNHNV and CDR2 YYDKDF (reference sequence). The ends were cut back, 3 bases at V and 5 bases at J, with 10 bases in the middle. The CDR3 DNA follows: TGTGCCACCAGCAGCGCTCCGAGAACTGAAGCTTTCTTT. It translates to CATSSAPRTEAFF.

This clonotype was found many times. V gene TRBV7-2 combines with J gene TRBJ1-1; D is perhaps TRBD1 (5 bases). This CDR3 is 15 amino acids long. The V end lost 6 bases, the J end lost 0 bases, and 14 bases lay between the germline ends. Germline lookup yields CDR1 SGHTA and CDR2 FQGNSA. CDR3 sequence (DNA): TGTGCCAGCAGACTTCGACAGTTCATGAACACTGAAGCTTTCTTT. As protein: CASRLRQFMNTEAFF.